A selection of T cell receptor beta chains follows, all from one sample in a study of identical twins. One entry per CDR3 protein results from TCRdb running MiXCR on the 5' RACE reads. The sample consists of 1.5 million to 2 million distinct CDR3 sequences, about 30% of them appearing once. Sequences were obtained from cord blood. The receptors were sampled from a newborn girl in good health. CDR3s include the opening cysteine and the closing phenylalanine or tryptophan. A D gene is named only where the DNA matches it firmly. Clone size, where shown, is once, few, many, or a class for clones that have expanded.

v_call: TRBV19
j_call: TRBJ2-4
clone_size: few
d_call: .
cdr3_nt: TGTGCCAGTAGGCCGGGACCGCACAAGTTAGCCAAAAACATTCAGTACTTC
cdr3_aa: CASRPGPHKLAKNIQYF

v_call: TRBV11-3
j_call: TRBJ2-1
clone_size: few
d_call: .
cdr3_nt: TGTGCCAGCAGCTTTGGCCTGTGGAATGAGCAGTTCTTC
cdr3_aa: CASSFGLWNEQFF

v_call: TRBV15
j_call: TRBJ1-1
clone_size: few
d_call: .
cdr3_nt: TGTGCCGCCAGCGGAGGAGGTCCGAACACTGAAGCTTTCTTT
cdr3_aa: CAASGGGPNTEAFF

v_call: TRBV14
j_call: TRBJ2-2
clone_size: few
d_call: .
cdr3_nt: TGTGCCAGCAGCCTTGCCCCCTCCGGGGAGCTGTTTTTT
cdr3_aa: CASSLAPSGELFF

v_call: TRBV25-1
j_call: TRBJ2-1
clone_size: .
d_call: .
cdr3_nt: TGTGCCAGCAGTGATAAGAATAGGCCACTAGTGCATGAGCAGTTCTTC
cdr3_aa: CASSDKNRPLVHEQFF

v_call: TRBV2
j_call: TRBJ2-7
clone_size: few
d_call: .
cdr3_nt: TGTGCCAGCAGTAGGGCGGCGAGCTCCTACGAGCAGTACTTC
cdr3_aa: CASSRAASSYEQYF

v_call: TRBV29-1
j_call: TRBJ2-5
clone_size: few
d_call: .
cdr3_nt: TGCAGCGTGGTCCTCTTGGGGACCCAGTACTTC
cdr3_aa: CSVVLLGTQYF

v_call: TRBV2
j_call: TRBJ1-2
clone_size: .
d_call: TRBD1
cdr3_nt: TGTGCCAGCACCTTAAATGACAGGGGCCGCTATGGCTACACCTTC
cdr3_aa: CASTLNDRGRYGYTF

v_call: TRBV6-6
j_call: TRBJ1-3
clone_size: .
d_call: .
cdr3_nt: TGTGCTGCGGGCTTCTCTGGAAACACCATATATTTT
cdr3_aa: CAAGFSGNTIYF

v_call: TRBV2
j_call: TRBJ2-7
clone_size: many
d_call: TRBD1
cdr3_nt: TGTGCCAGCAGTGGACAGGGCTACGAGCAGTACTTC
cdr3_aa: CASSGQGYEQYF

v_call: TRBV11-2
j_call: TRBJ2-5
clone_size: .
d_call: TRBD2
cdr3_nt: TGTGCCAGCAGCTTCAGCCTAGCGGGAGGGGAGCAGTACTTC
cdr3_aa: CASSFSLAGGEQYF

v_call: TRBV6-5
j_call: TRBJ2-2
clone_size: .
d_call: TRBD2
cdr3_nt: TGTGCCAGCAGTTACCCCAGGGCTAGCGGGAGAAGTACCGGGGAGCTGTTTTTT
cdr3_aa: CASSYPRASGRSTGELFF

v_call: TRBV20-1
j_call: TRBJ2-1
clone_size: .
d_call: TRBD2
cdr3_nt: TGCAGCTCACCGGGACTAGCGGGAGTTGAGCAGTTCTTC
cdr3_aa: CSSPGLAGVEQFF

v_call: TRBV12-3/TRBV12-4
j_call: TRBJ2-3
clone_size: .
d_call: TRBD2
cdr3_nt: TGTGCCAGCAGTCGAGGGACTAGCGGGAGGGATACGCAGTATTTT
cdr3_aa: CASSRGTSGRDTQYF

v_call: TRBV28
j_call: TRBJ1-1
clone_size: .
d_call: .
cdr3_nt: TGTGCCAGCAGTCGTAGGGTCACAGGAAACACTGAAGCTTTCTTT
cdr3_aa: CASSRRVTGNTEAFF

v_call: TRBV12-3/TRBV12-4
j_call: TRBJ1-5
clone_size: .
d_call: TRBD1
cdr3_nt: TGTGCCAGCAGTCCGACAGGGCTCATAGGGGGTCAGCCCCAGCATTTT
cdr3_aa: CASSPTGLIGGQPQHF

v_call: TRBV11-2
j_call: TRBJ2-3
clone_size: .
d_call: TRBD2
cdr3_nt: TGTGCCAGCAGCTTAGTTGGGGGACTAGGATACACAGATACGCAGTATTTT
cdr3_aa: CASSLVGGLGYTDTQYF

v_call: TRBV20-1
j_call: TRBJ2-5
clone_size: .
d_call: TRBD2
cdr3_nt: TGCAGTGCCGCTAGAGCGGGAGGGCTTCGGGAGACCCAGTACTTC
cdr3_aa: CSAARAGGLRETQYF

v_call: TRBV28
j_call: TRBJ2-2
clone_size: .
d_call: .
cdr3_nt: TGTGCCAGCAGTCGGAGGACGCTGACCGGGGAGCTGTTTTTT
cdr3_aa: CASSRRTLTGELFF

v_call: TRBV21-1
j_call: TRBJ1-2
clone_size: .
d_call: .
cdr3_nt: TGTGCCAGCAGCAAAGATCGACCAGGGGGCTCAGCTAACTATGGCTACACCTTC
cdr3_aa: CASSKDRPGGSANYGYTF

v_call: TRBV14
j_call: TRBJ2-5
clone_size: .
d_call: .
cdr3_nt: TGTGCCAGCAGCCAATTACAGATCCAAGAGACCCAGTACTTC
cdr3_aa: CASSQLQIQETQYF

v_call: TRBV5-1
j_call: TRBJ1-1
clone_size: .
d_call: .
cdr3_nt: TGCGCCAGCAGCTTGCATTTGAGCACTGAAGCTTTCTTT
cdr3_aa: CASSLHLSTEAFF

v_call: TRBV6-1
j_call: TRBJ2-7
clone_size: .
d_call: .
cdr3_nt: TGTGCCAGCAGTGTGACTTTTTCCTACGAGCAGTACTTC
cdr3_aa: CASSVTFSYEQYF

v_call: TRBV11-1
j_call: TRBJ1-2
clone_size: few
d_call: .
cdr3_nt: TGTGCCAGCAGCTCCTCGACAGGACCCTATGGCTACACCTTC
cdr3_aa: CASSSSTGPYGYTF

v_call: TRBV7-9
j_call: TRBJ1-1
clone_size: few
d_call: .
cdr3_nt: TGTGCCAGCAGCTTAGCGTTTGTGGGAACTGAAGCTTTCTTT
cdr3_aa: CASSLAFVGTEAFF

v_call: TRBV29-1
j_call: TRBJ2-7
clone_size: .
d_call: .
cdr3_nt: TGCAGCGTTGAAGTAGTACGAGGGCTGAGGTACGAGCAGTACTTC
cdr3_aa: CSVEVVRGLRYEQYF

v_call: TRBV4-2
j_call: TRBJ1-2
clone_size: once
d_call: TRBD1
cdr3_nt: TGTGCCAGCAGCCAAGCCCCCGGACAGGTCCATGGCTACACCTTC
cdr3_aa: CASSQAPGQVHGYTF

v_call: TRBV7-2
j_call: TRBJ2-3
clone_size: few
d_call: .
cdr3_nt: TGTGCCAGCAGCTTACCCCTAACTAGCACAGATACGCAGTATTTT
cdr3_aa: CASSLPLTSTDTQYF

v_call: TRBV6-1
j_call: TRBJ2-5
clone_size: .
d_call: TRBD2
cdr3_nt: TGTGCCAGCAGTTGGACTAGCGGGGAAAGGGAGACCCAGTACTTC
cdr3_aa: CASSWTSGERETQYF

v_call: TRBV11-2
j_call: TRBJ2-5
clone_size: many
d_call: .
cdr3_nt: TGTGCCAGCAGCTTAGTTCAACAAGAGACCCAGTACTTC
cdr3_aa: CASSLVQQETQYF

v_call: TRBV12-3/TRBV12-4
j_call: TRBJ1-4
clone_size: .
d_call: TRBD1
cdr3_nt: TGTGCCAGCAGCGCGGGTCTCGGGACAGGCGGTGAAAAACTGTTTTTT
cdr3_aa: CASSAGLGTGGEKLFF

v_call: TRBV7-8
j_call: TRBJ2-1
clone_size: few
d_call: TRBD2
cdr3_nt: TGTGCCAGCAGCGAGGGACTAGCGGGAAACAATGAGCAGTTCTTC
cdr3_aa: CASSEGLAGNNEQFF

v_call: TRBV2
j_call: TRBJ2-7
clone_size: many
d_call: .
cdr3_nt: TGTGCCAGCCTTACCGACCTCTACGAGCAGTACTTC
cdr3_aa: CASLTDLYEQYF

v_call: TRBV12-3/TRBV12-4
j_call: TRBJ2-5
clone_size: few
d_call: TRBD1
cdr3_nt: TGTGCCAGCACCCCGACAGGGGCGTACCAAGAGACCCAGTACTTC
cdr3_aa: CASTPTGAYQETQYF

v_call: TRBV6-1
j_call: TRBJ1-4
clone_size: .
d_call: .
cdr3_nt: TGTGCCAGCAGTTCCCGCCCGATGGGGGCTAATGAAAAACTGTTTTTT
cdr3_aa: CASSSRPMGANEKLFF

v_call: TRBV5-1
j_call: TRBJ2-1
clone_size: few
d_call: TRBD2
cdr3_nt: TGCGCCAGCAGCTTGACGACTAGCGGATACAATGAGCAGTTCTTC
cdr3_aa: CASSLTTSGYNEQFF

v_call: TRBV19
j_call: TRBJ1-1
clone_size: .
d_call: TRBD1
cdr3_nt: TGTGCCAGTAGAGGGACAGCTTACACTGAAGCTTTCTTT
cdr3_aa: CASRGTAYTEAFF

v_call: TRBV10-3
j_call: TRBJ2-1
clone_size: many
d_call: TRBD1
cdr3_nt: TGTGCCATCAGTGGGACAGGGAAGAATGAGCAGTTCTTC
cdr3_aa: CAISGTGKNEQFF

v_call: TRBV20-1
j_call: TRBJ1-5
clone_size: .
d_call: .
cdr3_nt: TGCAGTGCTCCTTTGGGGGCTGGTCAGCCCCAGCATTTT
cdr3_aa: CSAPLGAGQPQHF

v_call: TRBV20-1
j_call: TRBJ2-1
clone_size: .
d_call: .
cdr3_nt: TGCAGTACAACGCGTATGTACAATGAGCAGTTCTTC
cdr3_aa: CSTTRMYNEQFF

v_call: TRBV11-2
j_call: TRBJ2-1
clone_size: few
d_call: .
cdr3_nt: TGTGCCAGCAGGGGATTAATCGGTGAGCAGTTCTTC
cdr3_aa: CASRGLIGEQFF